The 32 T cell receptor gamma chains given below trace back to one sample, sequenced in a study of gamma delta lymphoproliferative disorders and STAT genes (dated by TCRdb to 2017 to 2018). Receptors were amplified or captured by multiplex PCR. The sequencer was an Illumina MiSeq. Public reads were reanalyzed in TCRdb with CATT, and rows carrying the same DNA were merged afterwards. This sample has 5,000 or so gamma-chain clones in its table, and approximately 8% of those were observed once. The ten most abundant clones make up about 3% of the sample. For both patients and controls, peripheral blood mononuclear cells were isolated, and the genomic DNA from these cells was used for TCR sequencing. Material for sequencing was blood. The receptors come from a human donor in good health.

This clone showed up many times. In the same sample, other DNA sequences code for this CDR3. This chain links TRGV3 with TRGJ1 or TRGJ2. In the absence of a J gene in TCRdb, the DNA was matched to germline to assign it here. Germline assignment: CDR1 VTNTFY and CDR2 YDVSTARD (reference sequence). Germline trimming cut 1 base from V and 3 bases from J; bases unmatched to any gene: 6. This CDR3 has 14 amino acids. CDR3 amino acids: CATWDRPFYYKKLF. The CDR3 coding sequence is TGTGCCACCTGGGACAGACCCTTTTATTATAAGAAACTCTTT.

In its sample, this clone was seen many times. This rearrangement joins TRGV8 to TRGJ1 or TRGJ2. Because TCRdb records no J gene, it was assigned here through a match of the DNA to germline. V trimming: 5 bases; J trimming: 5 bases; junction bases outside the gene matches: 3. The CDR3 sequence is 11 residues long. Germline V lookup: CDR1 VENAVY, CDR2 YDSYNSRV. The CDR3 DNA reads TGTGCCACCTGGGTAAATTATAAGAAACTCTTT. It codes for CATWVNYKKLF.

In this sample, this clone is medium-sized (0.01 to 0.1%). The J gene is TRGJP2, the V gene TRGV2. The J gene was not available in TCRdb and was assigned here by matching the DNA to germline segments. The CDR3 has 16 amino acids. The V and J ends lost 0 bases and 6 bases, in that order; junction bases with no gene match: 10. Germline-derived CDR1 and CDR2 are EGSNGY and YDSYNSKV. The CDR3 bases are TGTGCCACCTGGGACGGGCCAGAGAGGGGTGATTGGATCAAGACGTTT. Its translation: CATWDGPERGDWIKTF.

A note on this clone: The limits of the CDR3 on the DNA are not certain, so only TCRdb's listed CDR3 is given. The V gene reported is TRGV11; the J gene is uncalled. TRGV11 is assigned to the ORF class and has an uncertain function. The CDR3 comprises 12 residues, both ends counted. CDR3 region: CTTVPAGFEKLF.

This clone was recorded many times. This sample includes further DNA sequences coding for the same CDR3. The genes are TRGV9 and TRGJP. TCRdb leaves out the J gene; it was filled in here by matching the DNA to germline. CDR1 GITISATS and CDR2 ISYDGTV come from the germline V gene (reference sequence). The CDR3 spans 16 residues. Trimming cost V 2 bases and J 2 bases; bases outside gene matches: 0. The CDR3: CALWEGQELGKKIKVF. In nucleotides, the CDR3 is TGTGCCTTGTGGGAGGGGCAAGAGTTGGGCAAAAAAATCAAGGTATTT.

By sample fraction, this clone is medium-sized. CDR3 loop: CATWDGRWKLF. CDR3 bases: TGTGCCACCTGGGACGGGCGCTGGAAACTCTTT. This chain links TRGV2 with TRGJ1 or TRGJ2. No J gene is reported in TCRdb; it was inferred here by comparing the DNA with germline. CDR1 is EGSNGY, CDR2 YDSYNSKV, per germline. V trimming: 0 bases; J trimming: 12 bases; junction bases outside the gene matches: 5. The CDR3 runs to 11 residues.

In this sample, this clone is medium-sized. This chain links TRGV2 with TRGJ1 or TRGJ2. TCRdb gives no J gene; it was assigned here by matching the DNA to germline. Trimming cost V 1 base and J 4 bases; bases outside gene matches: 10. Germline V gene sequence: CDR1 EGSNGY, CDR2 YDSYNSKV. CDR3 size: 15 residues. DNA for the CDR3: TGTGCCACCTGGGACGGTGGGATGTACTATTATAAGAAACTCTTT. Translating gives CATWDGGMYYYKKLF.

By share of the sample, this clone is medium-sized. The chain is built from TRGV10 and TRGJP1. TCRdb supplies no J gene; here it was assigned by aligning the nucleotide sequence to germline. TRGV10 is known as an ORF, though its function is uncertain. V lost 8 bases, J lost 7 bases, and 5 bases stayed unmatched. The CDR3 runs to 12 residues. The CDR3 protein is CAAWEGGWFKIF. The CDR3 bases are TGTGCTGCGTGGGAAGGTGGTTGGTTCAAGATATTT.

This clone is labeled medium-sized. This chain joins TRGV8 and TRGJ1 or TRGJ2. TCRdb offers no J gene call, so here the DNA was matched to germline to obtain one. Germline assignment: CDR1 VENAVY and CDR2 YDSYNSRV. With V trimmed by 0 bases and J by 11 bases, 7 bases remained unmatched. The CDR3 spans 12 residues. CDR3 coding DNA: TGTGCCACCTGGGATAGGCCTCGCGAGAAACTCTTT. Translation: CATWDRPREKLF.

This clone is labeled medium-sized. The DNA is left out, because the CDR3 cannot be placed on it with certainty; the CDR3 is given as TCRdb lists it. A V gene of TRGV11 was called, but no J gene was assigned. TRGV11 falls under the ORF class, with uncertain function. Ends included, the CDR3 has 17 residues. The CDR3 sequence is CTTVPAGFRSPGWFKIF.

In this sample, this clone is medium-sized. The chain uses TRGV2 and TRGJ1 or TRGJ2. The J gene is absent in TCRdb and was assigned here via DNA matching to germline. The CDR3 has 15 amino acids. The germline V gene has CDR1 EGSNGY and CDR2 YDSYNSKV. V shed 0 bases and J 7 bases; nucleotides not matched to a gene: 12. For the CDR3, the DNA is TGTGCCACCTGGGACGGGCGGAGGCCGGGATATAAGAAACTCTTT. Protein product: CATWDGRRPGYKKLF.

By sample share, this clone is medium-sized. No DNA is shown, since the ends of the CDR3 on it are uncertain; the CDR3 is the one TCRdb lists. The J gene is uncalled and the V gene is TRGV11. Being an ORF, TRGV11 has a function that is uncertain. 18 amino acids form the CDR3, both terminal residues included. The CDR3 loop reads CTTVPAGSRGSTSYKKLF.

This clone showed up many times. This chain connects TRGV9 to TRGJ1 or TRGJ2. The J gene is absent in TCRdb and was assigned here via DNA matching to germline. Trimming at V came to 2 bases and at J to 0 bases, leaving 1 base not matched to a gene. The CDR3 length is 13 residues. Germline loops: CDR1 GITISATS, CDR2 ISYDGTV (reference sequence). The CDR3 region is CALWEGNYYKKLF. The DNA of the CDR3 is TGTGCCTTGTGGGAGGGGAATTATTATAAGAAACTCTTT.

This clone was counted ten times or more. The chain employs TRGV2 and TRGJ1 or TRGJ2. TCRdb supplies no J gene; here it was assigned by aligning the nucleotide sequence to germline. Losses at the gene ends were 5 bases for V and 3 bases for J; bases not matched to a gene: 10. CDR3 length equals 14 residues. The germline gives CDR1 EGSNGY, CDR2 YDSYNSKV. The CDR3 DNA sequence: TGTGCCACCTGGGTCCCACACACTTATTATAAGAAACTCTTT. The encoded protein is CATWVPHTYYKKLF.

This clone showed up just a few times. V and J are TRGV2 and TRGJ1 or TRGJ2. TCRdb is silent on the J gene; assignment here came from matching the DNA to germline. The CDR3 covers 15 residues. The ends lost 0 bases at V and 0 bases at J; junction bases unmatched: 5. In germline, CDR1 is EGSNGY, CDR2 YDSYNSKV. The CDR3 bases are TGTGCCACCTGGGACGGGTGCCTGAATTATTATAAGAAACTCTTT. Protein: CATWDGCLNYYKKLF.

By sample fraction, this clone is medium-sized. Different DNA sequences within this sample yield the same CDR3. V gene TRGV10 combines with J gene TRGJP1. Here the J gene was assigned by germline matching of the DNA, as TCRdb has none. TRGV10 is treated as an ORF (open reading frame) with a function not yet certain. V lost 8 bases to trimming and J lost 4 bases; unmatched junction nucleotides: 2. The CDR3 has 12 residues. CDR3 DNA: TGTGCTGCGTGGGGCACTGGTTGGTTCAAGATATTT. Translation: CAAWGTGWFKIF.

In its sample, this clone is medium-sized. The V gene is TRGV8, the J gene TRGJ1 or TRGJ2. The J gene, not given by TCRdb, was assigned here from a germline match of the nucleotide sequence. Per germline, CDR1 VENAVY and CDR2 YDSYNSRV. The V gene end was trimmed by 0 bases and the J gene end by 9 bases; junction bases not matched to a gene: 8. This CDR3 is 13 amino acids long. CDR3: CATWDRRISKKLF. In nucleotides, the CDR3 is TGTGCCACCTGGGATAGGCGGATTAGTAAGAAACTCTTT.

This clone counts as medium-sized. This sequence joins TRGV3 and TRGJP2. TCRdb gives no J gene; it was assigned here by matching the DNA to germline. Trimming cost V 6 bases and J 3 bases; bases outside gene matches: 7. The CDR3 totals 14 residues. CDR1 VTNTFY and CDR2 YDVSTARD come from the germline V gene (reference sequence). The CDR3 reads CATWNGGSDWIKTF. CDR3 coding DNA: TGTGCCACCTGGAACGGTGGTAGTGATTGGATCAAGACGTTT.

By share, this clone counts as medium-sized. The V gene is TRGV10, the J gene TRGJ1 or TRGJ2. The J gene, absent from TCRdb, was called here by matching the DNA to germline. TRGV10 qualifies as an ORF whose function is uncertain. The CDR3 contains 14 residues. V was pared by 8 bases and J by 7 bases, with 15 bases of the junction left unmatched. CDR3 nucleotides: TGTGCTGCGTGGGATTATCCCTCTGGGTATAAGAAACTCTTT. It is translated as CAAWDYPSGYKKLF.

This clone is labeled medium-sized (0.01 to 0.1%). The same CDR3 also results from other DNA sequences found in this sample. V and J are TRGV2 and TRGJ1 or TRGJ2. Germline matching of the DNA provided the J gene here, since TCRdb leaves it blank. The V segment lost 1 base and the J segment 0 bases; nucleotides outside the gene matches: 3. Germline CDR1 is EGSNGY and CDR2 is YDSYNSKV. The CDR3 length is 14 residues. The CDR3 here is CATWDGKNYYKKLF. The DNA of the CDR3 is TGTGCCACCTGGGACGGAAAGAATTATTATAAGAAACTCTTT.

This clone rates as medium-sized (0.01 to 0.1%). V and J are TRGV2 and TRGJ1 or TRGJ2. The J gene, missing from TCRdb, was assigned here through DNA to germline matching. The germline V gene has CDR1 EGSNGY and CDR2 YDSYNSKV. Trimming took 1 base from V and 5 from J; bases not matched to a gene: 14. The CDR3 sequence is 16 residues long. CDR3 nucleotides: TGTGCCACCTGGGACGGCCACCCCAAGGGGGATTATAAGAAACTCTTT. Translating it yields CATWDGHPKGDYKKLF.

In this sample, this clone is medium-sized. The chain has TRGV8 and TRGJ1 or TRGJ2. TCRdb records no J gene; here it was assigned by comparing the DNA to germline. This CDR3 spans 11 amino acids. V gave up 3 bases and J gave up 8 bases; unmatched junction bases: 4. Germline CDR1 and CDR2: VENAVY and YDSYNSRV. Here the CDR3 reads CATWDQNKKLF. CDR3 sequence (DNA): TGTGCCACCTGGGATCAGAATAAGAAACTCTTT.

This clone rates as medium-sized. The chain links TRGV2 to TRGJP2. The J gene, left out of TCRdb, was set here by checking the DNA against germline. V trimming: 0 bases; J trimming: 4 bases; junction bases outside the gene matches: 5. CDR1 EGSNGY and CDR2 YDSYNSKV come from the germline V gene. The CDR3 has 15 amino acids. The CDR3 region has the DNA TGTGCCACCTGGGACGGGCGAATTAGTGATTGGATCAAGACGTTT. Translation gives CATWDGRISDWIKTF.

This clone is judged medium-sized. The DNA of the CDR3 is TGTGCCACCTGGGATCCCTCCCTTAGTGATTGGATCAAGACGTTT. This encodes CATWDPSLSDWIKTF. The chain carries TRGV8 and TRGJP2. In the absence of a J gene in TCRdb, the DNA was matched to germline to assign it here. The length of the CDR3 is 15 residues. V was clipped by 3 bases and J by 4 bases; unmatched bases: 8. Germline V CDR1 and CDR2: VENAVY, YDSYNSRV.

This clone is medium-sized in the sample. This chain links TRGV4 with TRGJ1 or TRGJ2. TCRdb is silent on the J gene; assignment here came from matching the DNA to germline. After removal of 0 bases from V and 2 bases from J, the junction contained 4 bases not matched to a gene. Germline V gene data show CDR1 as EGSTGY and CDR2 as YDSYTSSV. The CDR3 has 14 residues. CDR3 DNA sequence: TGTGCCACCTGGGATGGGCCTCATTATTATAAGAAACTCTTT. Its protein is CATWDGPHYYKKLF.

Remarks on this clone: A much larger clone lies a single base off, so this may be a read error. Other nucleotide sequences from this sample produce the same CDR3. This sequence joins TRGV10 and TRGJP1. Since TCRdb gives no J gene, matching the DNA to germline was used here to assign it. TRGV10 is filed as an ORF, its function uncertain. CDR3 length: 9 residues. Trimming took 14 bases from V and 5 from J; bases not matched to a gene: 0. The CDR3 bases are TGTGCTACTGGTTGGTTCAAGATATTT. Protein: CATGWFKIF.

This clone qualifies as medium-sized (0.01 to 0.1%). The chain couples TRGV2 to TRGJP2. The J gene was not available in TCRdb and was assigned here by matching the DNA to germline segments. The CDR3 runs to 15 residues. Looked up from germline, CDR1 is EGSNGY and CDR2 is YDSYNSKV. The V segment lost 0 bases and the J segment 2 bases; nucleotides outside the gene matches: 3. For the CDR3, the DNA is TGTGCCACCTGGGACGGGCGCAGTAGTGATTGGATCAAGACGTTT. Residues: CATWDGRSSDWIKTF.

In its sample, this clone ranks as medium-sized. The V and J genes are TRGV8 and TRGJ1 or TRGJ2. Since TCRdb gives no J gene, matching the DNA to germline was used here to assign it. Germline V CDR1 and CDR2: VENAVY, YDSYNSRV. The trim removed 0 bases at V and 5 bases at J, leaving 10 bases unmatched. CDR3 size: 15 residues. In nucleotides, the CDR3 is TGTGCCACCTGGGATAGGAAAAAGGAAAATTATAAGAAACTCTTT. Amino acids: CATWDRKKENYKKLF.

This clone is labeled medium-sized. The CDR3 here is CATWDGREDWIKTF. In nucleotides, the CDR3 is TGTGCCACCTGGGACGGGCGTGAAGACTGGATCAAGACGTTT. The chain employs TRGV2 and TRGJP2. The J gene comes from matching the DNA to germline here; TCRdb lacks it. The CDR3 contains 14 residues. V lost 0 bases and J lost 11; bases outside the gene matches: 9. The germline CDR1 and CDR2 sequences are EGSNGY and YDSYNSKV.

Within the sample, this clone is medium-sized (0.01 to 0.1%). The V call is TRGV3, the J call TRGJ1 or TRGJ2. Germline matching of the DNA provided the J gene here, since TCRdb leaves it blank. Germline values: CDR1 VTNTFY, CDR2 YDVSTARD (reference sequence). This CDR3 has 11 amino acids. The V segment lost 6 bases and the J segment 7 bases; nucleotides outside the gene matches: 6. CDR3 sequence (DNA): TGTGCCACCTGGCGCAGATATAAGAAACTCTTT. It encodes CATWRRYKKLF.

In its sample, this clone ranks as medium-sized. The gene calls are TRGV8 and TRGJP2. The J gene was not available in TCRdb and was assigned here by matching the DNA to germline segments. Trimming removed 8 bases from V and 0 bases from J; junction bases left unmatched: 9. This CDR3 region has 15 residues. CDR1 and CDR2 from the germline V gene are VENAVY and YDSYNSRV. CDR3 DNA sequence: TGTGCCACCTATTGGCTCTATAGTAGTGATTGGATCAAGACGTTT. Encoded protein: CATYWLYSSDWIKTF.

A word on this clone: One end of the junction does not line up with germline, which may come from a read error. CDR3 sequence reads: CAGWCRKKLF. CDR3 nucleotides: TGCGCGGGATGGTGTCGTAAGAAACTCTTT. The chain links TRGV10 to TRGJ1 or TRGJ2. The J gene, missing from TCRdb, was assigned here through DNA to germline matching. TRGV10 is noted as an ORF with a role that remains uncertain. This CDR3 has 10 residues.